This TCR beta chain is from a study of PD-1 blockade in classical Hodgkin lymphoma. Study as a whole: Intravenous delivery of nivolumab at 3 mg/kg to patients occurred every 2 weeks.

The repertoire was sequenced with immunoSEQ multiplex PCR; TCRdb's copy has only in-frame clones and lacks some. The data show about 94,000 clones, with about 88% seen just once and around 10% held by the top ten. Germline loops: CDR1 MNHEY, CDR2 SMNVEV (reference sequence). V lost 2 bases, J lost 2 bases, and 10 bases lay in between. CDR3 length: 14 amino acids. After autologous stem cell transplantation all patients relapsed, and prior brentuximab vedotin exposure differed between cohorts. The source was peripheral blood mononuclear cells (PBMCs), collected before the second cycle of nivolumab. V usage is TRBV27 and J usage is TRBJ2-7; maybe TRBD1 (6 bases). The TCR sequence derives from a human donor with classical Hodgkin lymphoma. This CDR3 is CASSLGRGAYEQYF. As DNA, the CDR3 is TGTGCCAGCAGTTTAGGCAGGGGAGCCTACGAGCAGTACTTC.